The 29 T cell receptor beta chains presented below share a single source sample, sequenced in a study of T cell repertoires in cytomegalovirus infection. TCRdb ran MiXCR on the reads and lists one entry per CDR3 protein. The sample yields some 150,000 distinct CDR3 sequences, approximately 5.9% seen once. The material sequenced was PBMCs. The receptors stem from a human donor in good health (CMV status not recorded). Some clones in this sample may be carry-over from other donors' samples.

This clonotype was counted between two and nine times. The chain is built from TRBV4-1 and TRBJ1-2, with TRBD1 identical over 8 bases. The germline V gene encodes CDR1 MGHRA and CDR2 YSYEKL. Losses at the gene ends were 0 bases for V and 6 bases for J; bases not matched to a gene: 6. CDR3 length equals 15 residues. DNA for the CDR3: TGCGCCAGCAGCCAAGAACCCAGGGGGCTCCATGGCTACACCTTC. Translation: CASSQEPRGLHGYTF.

At least ten counts were recorded for this clonotype. The chain has TRBV20-1 and TRBJ2-5; D possibly matches TRBD1 or TRBD2 (5 bases each). Trimming removed 3 bases from V and 0 bases from J, with 8 bases in between. Germline lookup yields CDR1 DFQATT and CDR2 SNEGSKA (reference sequence). There are 13 residues in the CDR3. The CDR3 DNA reads as TGCAGTGCTAGGGGGGAGAACCAAGAGACCCAGTACTTC. Translated: CSARGENQETQYF.

V usage is TRBV29-1 and J usage is TRBJ1-4, with D hard to call. The CDR3 contains 17 residues. V lost 0 bases, J lost 2 bases, and 16 bases lay in between. Germline V gives CDR1 SQVTM, CDR2 ANQGSEA. The CDR3 region is CSVEEKLRVRTNEKLFF. The CDR3 region has the DNA TGCAGCGTTGAAGAAAAGCTCCGAGTCAGGACTAATGAAAAACTGTTTTTT.

V is TRBV28 and J is TRBJ2-7; D is unresolved. The CDR3 sequence is 15 residues long. Germline CDR1 reads MDHEN; CDR2 reads SYDVKM. V lost 4 bases and J lost 3, with 16 bases in between. As DNA, the CDR3 is TGTGCCAGCAGTTGGGGTTTTTTAGCAAACTACGAGCAGTACTTC. Translation: CASSWGFLANYEQYF. Variable domain in full (rest from reference TRBV28 and TRBJ2-7): DVKVTQSSRYLVKRTGEKVFLECVQDMDHENMFWYRQDPGLGLRLIYFSYDVKMKEKGDIPEGYSVSREKKERFSLILESASTNQTSMYLCASSWGFLANYEQYFGPGTRLTVT.

This clonotype has only a few counts. J is TRBJ2-3 and V is TRBV11-2; TRBD2 agrees at 9 bases. V gave up 6 bases and J gave up 0 bases; unmatched junction bases: 7. CDR3 size: 16 residues. Germline V gene data show CDR1 as SGHAT and CDR2 as FQNNGV. DNA for the CDR3: TGTGCCAGCAGACATAGCGGGGGACAAAGCACAGATACGCAGTATTTT. It encodes CASRHSGGQSTDTQYF.

This clonotype was recorded a few times. This chain uses TRBV11-2 with TRBJ1-1, with 10 bases fitting TRBD1. Germline-derived CDR1 and CDR2 are SGHAT and FQNNGV. The CDR3 loop spans 15 amino acids. V gave up 4 bases and J gave up 4 bases; unmatched junction bases: 6. The CDR3 DNA sequence: TGTGCCAGCAGCTCAATCCGGGACAGGGGCACTGAAGCTTTCTTT. This gives the protein CASSSIRDRGTEAFF.

Many counts were recorded for this clonotype. The J gene is TRBJ2-5, the V gene TRBV7-2, with D possibly being TRBD2 (6 bases). This CDR3 comprises 13 residues. Trimming removed 8 bases from V and 2 bases from J, with 12 bases in between. In germline, CDR1 is SGHTA, CDR2 FQGNSA. The CDR3 reads CASGGVAQETQYF. The CDR3 DNA is TGTGCCAGCGGCGGGGTGGCGCAAGAGACCCAGTACTTC. Full variable domain (remainder filled in from reference TRBV7-2 and TRBJ2-5): GAGVSQSPSNKVTEKGKDVELRCDPISGHTALYWYRQSLGQGLEFLIYFQGNSAPDKSGLPSDRFSAERTGGSVSTLTIQRTQQEDSAVYLCASGGVAQETQYFGPGTRLLVL.

This clonotype was observed at least ten times. The V and J genes are TRBV7-2 and TRBJ2-7, with 8 bases aligning to TRBD2. V lost 1 base to trimming and J lost 1 base; unmatched junction nucleotides: 15. The CDR3 has 19 amino acids. Germline lookup yields CDR1 SGHTA and CDR2 FQGNSA. DNA of the CDR3: TGTGCCAGCAGCTTAGATGTAGCGGGGCCCTTCGGTGGTTCCTACGAGCAGTACTTC. Its protein is CASSLDVAGPFGGSYEQYF.

This clonotype appeared a few times. The rearrangement uses TRBV4-1 and TRBJ2-7, with a possible D match to TRBD1 (6 bases). Germline V gene lookup returns CDR1 MGHRA and CDR2 YSYEKL. The CDR3 length is 14 residues. Trimming pared 0 bases from V and 2 bases from J, leaving 8 bases between. CDR3 region: CASSQETGPYEQYF. The CDR3 DNA sequence: TGCGCCAGCAGCCAAGAAACAGGGCCCTACGAGCAGTACTTC.

This clonotype occurred many times. This chain links TRBV7-2 with TRBJ2-1; D not resolved. V was clipped by 4 bases and J by 12 bases, with 13 bases between them. This CDR3 is built from 12 residues. Germline V gives CDR1 SGHTA, CDR2 FQGNSA. CDR3 in DNA: TGTGCCAGCAGCTCGATGACTTGGGTGCAGTTCTTC. Protein: CASSSMTWVQFF.

The V call is TRBV7-3, the J call TRBJ2-3; D possibly corresponds to TRBD1 (5 bases). The V and J ends lost 5 bases and 1 base respectively, with 10 bases between them. CDR3 length: 14 amino acids. The germline gives CDR1 SGHTA, CDR2 FQGTGA. Here the CDR3 reads CASSQTGGTDTQYF. The CDR3 DNA reads as TGTGCCAGCAGCCAAACAGGCGGCACAGATACGCAGTATTTT.

This clonotype was seen at least ten times. The genes are TRBV10-3 and TRBJ2-7; 7 positions match TRBD1. The CDR3 loop spans 11 amino acids. V gave up 8 bases and J gave up 6 bases; unmatched junction bases: 4. Germline V gives CDR1 ENHRY, CDR2 SYGVKD. CDR3 in amino acids: CAIQTGSEQYF. Written as DNA, the CDR3 is TGTGCCATCCAGACAGGGAGCGAGCAGTACTTC.

This clonotype was seen ten or more times. The rearrangement uses TRBV24-1 and TRBJ2-3, with TRBD2 matching 9 bases. The trim removed 2 bases at V and 0 bases at J, leaving 2 bases unmatched. This CDR3 is 16 amino acids long. Germline-derived CDR1 and CDR2 are KGHDR and SFDVKD. This CDR3 is CATSDYTSGSTDTQYF. CDR3 bases: TGTGCCACCAGTGATTACACTAGCGGGAGCACAGATACGCAGTATTTT.

This chain links TRBV12-3 or TRBV12-4 with TRBJ1-5; 8 bases fit TRBD1. The CDR3 consists of 13 residues. V lost 6 bases, J lost 4 bases, and 2 bases stayed unmatched. CDR3 in amino acids: CASRGTGNQPQHF. The DNA for the CDR3 is TGTGCCAGCAGGGGGACAGGAAATCAGCCCCAGCATTTT.

This clonotype came up many times. The chain is built from TRBV3-1 and TRBJ1-1; D may be TRBD1 (5 bases). The CDR3 consists of 14 residues. Deletions cut 1 base from V and 4 bases from J, with 10 bases between. Germline V gives CDR1 LGHDT, CDR2 YNNKEL (reference sequence). For the CDR3, the DNA is TGTGCCAGCAGCCAAGGTGGGGGAAGCACTGAAGCTTTCTTT. The encoded protein is CASSQGGGSTEAFF.

This clonotype has a count of ten or more. The chain uses TRBV7-2 and TRBJ2-5; 8 positions agree with TRBD1. Germline CDR1 reads SGHTA; CDR2 reads FQGNSA. The V gene end was trimmed by 3 bases and the J gene end by 2 bases; junction bases not matched to a gene: 2. The CDR3 covers 14 residues. Here the CDR3 reads CASSLDRAQETQYF. The CDR3, as DNA: TGTGCCAGCAGCTTGGACAGGGCGCAAGAGACCCAGTACTTC.

In its sample, this clonotype was seen a few times. This chain uses TRBV29-1 with TRBJ2-1, with 9 bases matching TRBD1. The CDR3 extends over 13 amino acids. Germline values: CDR1 SQVTM, CDR2 ANQGSEA. V was pared by 6 bases and J by 7 bases, with 7 bases of the junction left unmatched. This CDR3 reads CSVLTGGLNEQFF. CDR3 DNA: TGCAGCGTGCTGACAGGGGGTCTTAATGAGCAGTTCTTC.

This clonotype was picked up many times. The chain joins TRBV6-2 or TRBV6-3 to TRBJ1-1, with 7 bases identical to TRBD1. Unmatched junction bases numbered 15, after V lost 5 bases and J lost 6 bases. Germline lookup yields CDR1 MNHEY and CDR2 SVGEGT. This CDR3 has 16 residues. The CDR3 region has the DNA TGTGCCAGCAGTCCCCCGACGGACAGGTCCGTACCTGAAGCTTTCTTT. This codes for CASSPPTDRSVPEAFF.

This clonotype has a count of ten or more. The chain uses TRBV7-8 and TRBJ2-3, with TRBD2 matching over 7 bases. In germline, CDR1 is SGHVS, CDR2 FQNEAQ. This CDR3 region has 14 residues. V dropped 5 bases and J dropped 7; count of bases not matched to a gene: 9. The CDR3 DNA is TGTGCCAGCAGCCCCCGGCGGGGAGGGTATACGCAGTATTTT. Translation: CASSPRRGGYTQYF.

The genes are TRBV29-1 and TRBJ2-7; D remains ambiguous. Trimming removed 0 bases at V and 5 bases at J, with 5 bases between. Germline loops: CDR1 SQVTM, CDR2 ANQGSEA. CDR3 length: 11 amino acids. CDR3 protein: CSVEDRHEQYF. CDR3 DNA: TGCAGCGTTGAAGATCGGCACGAGCAGTACTTC.

This clonotype has at least ten counts. The chain recombines TRBV9 with TRBJ1-5, with D perhaps matching TRBD1 (5 bases). V lost 0 bases to trimming and J lost 3 bases, with 10 bases between them. The CDR3 length is 15 residues. CDR1 is SGDLS, CDR2 YYNGEE, per germline. The DNA for the CDR3 is TGTGCCAGCAGCGTAGACGGAGGGGACAATCAGCCCCAGCATTTT. It is translated as CASSVDGGDNQPQHF.

This clonotype came up many times. The chain has TRBV4-1 and TRBJ1-2; 8 bases line up with TRBD1. V dropped 3 bases and J dropped 2; count of bases not matched to a gene: 8. Germline V gene data show CDR1 as MGHRA and CDR2 as YSYEKL. The CDR3 runs 16 residues. This chain's CDR3 is CASSHSFRQGNYGYTF. DNA for the CDR3: TGCGCCAGCAGCCATTCTTTCAGACAGGGGAACTATGGCTACACCTTC.

Concerning this clonotype itself: This may be a read error: a much more frequent sequence differs by one nucleotide. The chain has TRBV11-1 and TRBJ2-3; D possibly corresponds to TRBD2 (5 bases). The CDR3 is 16 residues long. Germline CDR1 and CDR2: SGHAT and FQDESV (reference sequence). Deletions cut 2 bases from V and 0 bases from J, with 12 bases between. The chain's CDR3 is CASSLTRETSTDTQYF. Written as DNA, the CDR3 is TGTGCCAGCAGCTTAACTAGGGAGACGAGCACAGATACGCAGTATTTT.

This clonotype came up many times. The rearrangement uses TRBV5-6 and TRBJ2-5; 10 bases fit TRBD1. Looked up from germline, CDR1 is SGHDT and CDR2 is YYEEEE. The V segment lost 3 bases and the J segment 9 bases; nucleotides outside the gene matches: 11. CDR3 length equals 15 residues. CDR3 bases: TGTGCCAGCAGCTCCGGGACAGGGGCCCTCCCGGCCCAGTACTTC. Protein sequence: CASSSGTGALPAQYF. Complete variable domain (other parts from reference TRBV5-6 and TRBJ2-5): DAGVTQSPTHLIKTRGQQVTLRCSPKSGHDTVSWYQQALGQGPQFIFQYYEEEERQRGNFPDRFSGHQFPNYSSELNVNALLLGDSALYLCASSSGTGALPAQYFGPGTRLLVL.

The table lists this clonotype with many counts. The chain recombines TRBV7-2 with TRBJ1-2; possibly TRBD1 for D (6 bases). V shed 5 bases and J shed 2 bases, with 15 bases lying between them. The germline CDR1 and CDR2 sequences are SGHTA and FQGNSA. The CDR3 is made up of 15 amino acids. In nucleotides, the CDR3 is TGTGCCAGCAGCCCCGGGACGGGGGGCAACTATGGCTACACCTTC. This gives the protein CASSPGTGGNYGYTF.

This chain links TRBV7-2 with TRBJ1-2; D gene ambiguous. V lost 8 bases, J lost 7 bases, and 11 bases lay in between. The CDR3 runs to 11 residues. Germline CDR1 reads SGHTA; CDR2 reads FQGNSA. CDR3: CASSPPGGYTF. CDR3 DNA: TGTGCCAGCTCACCCCCAGGTGGCTACACCTTC.

This clonotype appeared many times. The chain recombines TRBV20-1 with TRBJ2-1; a possible D gene is TRBD2 (5 bases). The CDR3 covers 14 residues. Trimming removed 0 bases at V and 6 bases at J, with 12 bases between. The germline gives CDR1 DFQATT, CDR2 SNEGSKA (reference sequence). For the CDR3, the DNA is TGCAGTGCTAGAGATCGGGGTGTTCTCAATGAGCAGTTCTTC. This codes for CSARDRGVLNEQFF.

In this sample, this clonotype turned up many times. The chain uses TRBV7-3 and TRBJ2-3; 8 positions agree with TRBD1. The length of the CDR3 is 14 residues. Germline assignment: CDR1 SGHTA and CDR2 FQGTGA. The trim removed 2 bases at V and 6 bases at J, leaving 4 bases unmatched. The CDR3: CASSLFTGGDTQYF. CDR3 DNA: TGTGCCAGCAGCTTATTTACAGGGGGTGATACGCAGTATTTT. The full variable domain, completed using reference TRBV7-3 and TRBJ2-3, is GAGVSQTPSNKVTEKGKYVELRCDPISGHTALYWYRQSLGQGPEFLIYFQGTGAADDSGLPNDRFFAVRPEGSVSTLKIQRTERGDSAVYLCASSLFTGGDTQYFGPGTRLTVL.

This clonotype was counted ten times or more. The chain combines TRBV7-2 with TRBJ2-5; TRBD1 matches 7 bases. V was pared by 7 bases and J by 0 bases, with 11 bases of the junction left unmatched. The CDR3 has 16 residues. Germline values: CDR1 SGHTA, CDR2 FQGNSA. The CDR3 spells CASKARRQGYQETQYF. CDR3 DNA: TGTGCCAGCAAGGCGAGGCGACAGGGTTACCAAGAGACCCAGTACTTC.